Presented here are 27 T cell receptor beta chains from one specimen sequenced in a study of technical replicates of blood from a handful of donors. Method: immunoSEQ multiplex PCR; TCRdb's copy keeps in-frame clones and lacks some. Counted here are some 77,000 clones, approximately 83% occurring once; the ten biggest clones make up 4.5% to 6%. The sequenced material came from PBMCs. These receptor sequences come from a human donor in good health. Some clones in this sample may be carry-over from other donors' samples.

The V gene is TRBV4-2, the J gene TRBJ2-7; tentatively, D is TRBD1 (6 bases). The CDR3 loop spans 14 amino acids. Germline loops: CDR1 LGHNA, CDR2 YNFKEQ. V was clipped by 4 bases and J by 6 bases, with 16 bases between them. CDR3 sequence: CASSPNRVGGEQYF. The CDR3 DNA is TGTGCCAGCAGCCCGAACAGGGTCGGAGGCGAGCAGTACTTC.

The rearrangement joins TRBV11-2 to TRBJ2-1, with D unresolved. Per germline, CDR1 SGHAT and CDR2 FQNNGV. V was clipped by 5 bases and J by 4 bases, with 15 bases between them. The CDR3 contains 15 residues. The CDR3, as DNA: TGTGCCAGCAGCCTCTCCCCCGTCCTTTACAATGAGCAGTTCTTC. This gives the protein CASSLSPVLYNEQFF.

The V call is TRBV19, the J call TRBJ2-7; D is perhaps TRBD1 (6 bases). This CDR3 contains 14 residues. Trimming stripped 1 base from V and 2 bases from J, with 9 bases between. Germline V gives CDR1 LNHDA, CDR2 SQIVND (reference sequence). This CDR3 is CASSIAWGPYEQYF. CDR3 DNA: TGTGCCAGTAGTATAGCCTGGGGGCCCTACGAGCAGTACTTC.

This chain joins TRBV4-2 and TRBJ2-1; the D gene is possibly TRBD2 (5 bases). The V gene's germline CDR1 is LGHNA and CDR2 YNFKEQ. V lost 1 base to trimming and J lost 4 bases, with 11 bases between them. The CDR3 has 15 amino acids. CDR3 loop: CASSQGSGEYNEQFF. As DNA, the CDR3 is TGTGCCAGCAGCCAAGGCTCCGGGGAATACAATGAGCAGTTCTTC.

V is TRBV10-3 and J is TRBJ2-3, with 10 bases lining up with TRBD2. Germline CDR1 is ENHRY and CDR2 is SYGVKD. V lost 2 bases to trimming and J lost 2 bases; unmatched junction nucleotides: 4. The CDR3 sequence is 16 residues long. The CDR3 is CAISEASGGLTDTQYF. The CDR3, as DNA: TGTGCCATCAGTGAGGCTAGCGGGGGACTCACAGATACGCAGTATTTT.

This chain uses TRBV7-2 with TRBJ1-2; D is unresolved. Between the trimmed V and J ends, which lost 5 bases and 2 bases, there was a span of 9 bases. The CDR3 has 13 amino acids. Germline CDR1 reads SGHTA; CDR2 reads FQGNSA. In DNA form, the CDR3 reads TGTGCCAGCAGCCCCCAGCGAAACTATGGCTACACCTTC. Its translation is CASSPQRNYGYTF.

The gene calls are TRBV29-1 and TRBJ2-3; the match to TRBD2 covers 8 bases. CDR3 length: 12 amino acids. Losses at the gene ends were 4 bases for V and 3 bases for J; bases not matched to a gene: 0. Germline CDR1 reads SQVTM; CDR2 reads ANQGSEA. CDR3 sequence reads: CSVVAGTDTQYF. DNA of the CDR3: TGCAGCGTTGTAGCGGGGACAGATACGCAGTATTTT.

The chain has TRBV4-1 and TRBJ1-1; the D gene is possibly TRBD1 (5 bases). Germline V CDR1 and CDR2: MGHRA, YSYEKL. The V gene lost 6 bases and the J gene lost 5 bases, with 16 bases spanning the gap. The CDR3 is 14 amino acids. CDR3 in DNA: TGCGCCAGCAGTTTCGGGCAGGGCAGGACTGAAGCTTTCTTT. The encoded protein is CASSFGQGRTEAFF.

V and J are TRBV19 and TRBJ1-1; 8 bases match TRBD1. The germline CDR1 and CDR2 sequences are LNHDA and SQIVND (reference sequence). V lost 5 bases, J lost 3 bases, and 11 bases stayed unmatched. The CDR3 is made up of 16 amino acids. The CDR3 sequence: CASSPRAGGGYTEAFF. In nucleotides, the CDR3 is TGTGCCAGTAGTCCGCGGGCAGGGGGCGGGTACACTGAAGCTTTCTTT.

This chain connects TRBV4-1 to TRBJ2-4; 8 bases are a match to TRBD2. Germline loops: CDR1 MGHRA, CDR2 YSYEKL. The V and J ends lost 4 bases and 13 bases, in that order; junction bases with no gene match: 9. The CDR3 contains 13 residues. CDR3 coding DNA: TGCGCCAGCAGCCGAGTGACTAGCGAGCCCCAGTACTTC. Its protein product is CASSRVTSEPQYF.

The chain couples TRBV7-2 to TRBJ1-2; 9 nucleotides line up with TRBD1. Germline loops: CDR1 SGHTA, CDR2 FQGNSA. The CDR3 sequence is 16 residues long. Trimming removed 5 bases from V and 2 bases from J; junction bases left unmatched: 9. The CDR3 DNA follows: TGTGCCAGCAGCCCAGGAGGGACAGGGATCAACTATGGCTACACCTTC. This encodes CASSPGGTGINYGYTF.

J is TRBJ2-7 and V is TRBV7-9; D not certain. V shed 0 bases and J shed 6 bases, with 12 bases lying between them. The CDR3 runs 14 residues. The germline CDR1 and CDR2 sequences are SEHNR and FQNEAQ (reference sequence). The CDR3 DNA follows: TGTGCCAGCAGCTTAGCTGGAGTGCTGGCCGAGCAGTACTTC. Its protein is CASSLAGVLAEQYF.

This clone was recorded a few times. The chain combines TRBV5-5 with TRBJ1-5, with D perhaps TRBD1 (6 bases). The CDR3 extends over 13 amino acids. Trimming cost V 3 bases and J 4 bases, with 8 bases left between them. Germline V lookup: CDR1 SGHKS, CDR2 YYEKEE (reference sequence). The CDR3 nucleotides read TGTGCCAGCAGCTCACAGGGAAATCAGCCCCAGCATTTT. It specifies CASSSQGNQPQHF.

The chain couples TRBV19 to TRBJ2-5, with TRBD1 matching 10 bases. Germline V gene data show CDR1 as LNHDA and CDR2 as SQIVND (reference sequence). The junction had 11 bases not matched to a gene; V was cut back by 5 bases and J by 11 bases. This CDR3 spans 14 amino acids. The CDR3, as DNA: TGTGCCAGTAGTCGGACAGGGGGAACATTGGAGCAGTACTTC. Translation gives CASSRTGGTLEQYF.

The chain employs TRBV11-2 and TRBJ2-3; a weak D match, TRBD2 (6 bases). Between the trimmed V and J ends, which lost 1 base and 5 bases, there was a span of 10 bases. This CDR3 has 14 amino acids. Germline CDR1 reads SGHAT; CDR2 reads FQNNGV. As DNA, the CDR3 is TGTGCCAGCAGCTTAGCGGGAGCGGAAGATACGCAGTATTTT. Translating it yields CASSLAGAEDTQYF.

The rearrangement joins TRBV7-9 to TRBJ1-4; D might be TRBD1 (6 bases). Trimming removed 6 bases at V and 8 bases at J, with 16 bases between. The CDR3 totals 14 residues. Germline CDR1 and CDR2: SEHNR and FQNEAQ (reference sequence). CDR3 DNA: TGTGCCAGCAGGCCCGGCGGGGGGGGCGAAAAACTGTTTTTT. Its translation: CASRPGGGGEKLFF.

The V and J genes are TRBV19 and TRBJ2-1, with D hard to call. The CDR3 length is 15 residues. In germline, CDR1 is LNHDA, CDR2 SQIVND (reference sequence). V was trimmed by 7 bases and J by 1 base, leaving 14 bases between them. CDR3 sequence reads: CASTVRVGSYNEQFF. CDR3 sequence (DNA): TGTGCCAGTACCGTCCGGGTGGGTTCCTACAATGAGCAGTTCTTC.

The gene calls are TRBV30 and TRBJ2-6; D gene uncertain. V was cut by 3 bases and J by 5 bases, with 11 bases left in between. From germline, CDR1 is GTSNPN and CDR2 SVGIG (reference sequence). This CDR3 comprises 14 residues. DNA for the CDR3: TGTGCCTGGAGCGTAGGCGGTAGGGCCAACGTCCTGACTTTC. Translated, it gives CAWSVGGRANVLTF. Based on the CDR3 plus reference TRBV30 and TRBJ2-6, the full variable domain is SQTIHQWPATLVQPVGSPLSLECTVEGTSNPNLYWYRQAAGRGLQLLFYSVGIGQISSEVPQNLSASRPQDRQFILSSKKLLLSDSGFYLCAWSVGGRANVLTFGAGSRLTVL.

The chain links TRBV4-1 to TRBJ2-3, with TRBD2 matching over 12 bases. The CDR3 is made up of 22 amino acids. The trim removed 0 bases at V and 7 bases at J, leaving 23 bases unmatched. CDR1 MGHRA and CDR2 YSYEKL come from the germline V gene. The CDR3 loop is CASSQDSQGFGPSGGVLYTQYF. The DNA of the CDR3 is TGCGCCAGCAGCCAAGATTCGCAAGGGTTCGGGCCTAGCGGGGGGGTATTGTATACGCAGTATTTT.

The J gene is TRBJ1-1, the V gene TRBV19, with 7 bases that match TRBD1. The germline CDR1 and CDR2 sequences are LNHDA and SQIVND (reference sequence). CDR3 size: 13 residues. V shed 7 bases, J shed 0 bases, and the junction held 2 bases outside the gene matches. The CDR3 spells CASKDRMNTEAFF. DNA of the CDR3: TGTGCCAGTAAGGACAGGATGAACACTGAAGCTTTCTTT.

The CDR3, as DNA: TGTGCCTGGAGTGTAACACCACAGAACACTGAAGCTTTCTTT. It is translated as CAWSVTPQNTEAFF. The chain combines TRBV30 with TRBJ1-1; D is unclear. The CDR3 contains 14 residues. The V and J ends lost 0 bases and 1 base respectively, with 9 bases between them. The germline V gene encodes CDR1 GTSNPN and CDR2 SVGIG (reference sequence).

This chain connects TRBV27 to TRBJ2-7, with D perhaps TRBD1 (6 bases). Germline-derived CDR1 and CDR2 are MNHEY and SMNVEV (reference sequence). V lost 2 bases and J 3 bases, leaving 11 bases between the germline ends. The CDR3 has 14 residues. The CDR3 reads CASSLNRAGYEQYF. CDR3 DNA: TGTGCCAGCAGTTTAAACAGGGCAGGCTACGAGCAGTACTTC.

This clone appeared a few times. The chain combines TRBV4-3 with TRBJ1-3, with TRBD1 identical over 7 bases. V shed 0 bases, J shed 0 bases, and the junction held 5 bases outside the gene matches. The CDR3 totals 17 residues. Germline lookup yields CDR1 LGHNA and CDR2 YSLEER. The CDR3 coding sequence is TGCGCCAGCAGCCAAGAAACACAGGGGAACTCTGGAAACACCATATATTTT. Translated, it gives CASSQETQGNSGNTIYF.

The chain uses TRBV5-4 and TRBJ2-5; 7 positions match TRBD2. V shed 5 bases, J shed 5 bases, and the junction held 12 bases outside the gene matches. The germline gives CDR1 SGHNT, CDR2 YYREEE (reference sequence). The CDR3 runs to 15 residues. Written as DNA, the CDR3 is TGTGCCAGCAGACTCCTGGGAGGGAAGGTGGAGACCCAGTACTTC. This codes for CASRLLGGKVETQYF.

The V gene is TRBV19, the J gene TRBJ1-6, with D perhaps matching TRBD1 (6 bases). V lost 6 bases to trimming and J lost 7 bases, with 13 bases between them. The CDR3 covers 14 residues. The germline V gene has CDR1 LNHDA and CDR2 SQIVND (reference sequence). The CDR3 nucleotides read TGTGCCAGTAGGCGGACAGACCGAAATTCACCCCTCCACTTT. It specifies CASRRTDRNSPLHF.

The J gene is TRBJ2-7, the V gene TRBV15; 8 bases map to TRBD1. CDR3 length: 16 amino acids. Trimming at V came to 2 bases and at J to 2 bases, leaving 8 bases not matched to a gene. Germline CDR1 LNHNV, CDR2 YYDKDF (reference sequence). The CDR3 loop is CATSRPGQGLTYEQYF. In nucleotides, the CDR3 is TGTGCCACCAGCAGACCCGGACAGGGCTTGACCTACGAGCAGTACTTC.

The V gene is TRBV2, the J gene TRBJ2-1; D is undetermined. The CDR3 totals 10 residues. Between the trimmed V and J ends, which lost 7 bases and 8 bases, there was a span of 6 bases. Germline V CDR1 and CDR2: SNHLY, FYNNEI. The CDR3 region has the DNA TGTGCCAGCACCCCCGATGAGCAGTTCTTC. It specifies CASTPDEQFF.